This TCR beta chain was observed in a study of metastatic and nonmetastatic thyroid tumors. Study as a whole: Samples came from malignant and benign thyroid patients, and repertoires were compared across blood and tumor or nodule tissue.

Note on this clone: Its specificity is unknown.

TCRdb re-called the PCR reads with MiXCR. The sample has some 25,000 clones, 20% to 25% seen once. The CDR3 contains 14 residues. Germline V gives CDR1 DFQATT, CDR2 SNEGSKA (reference sequence). Trimming cost V 1 base and J 10 bases; bases outside gene matches: 9. Study findings and constraints: Versus benign nodules, malignant thyroid tumors reportedly had significantly higher TCR beta diversity, in blood and tumor.

Thyroid surgery had not been preceded by any treatment in any patient. The material sequenced was blood. This clonotype was obtained from a male donor with papillary thyroid cancer or a benign thyroid nodule (not recorded which). Some clones in this sample may be carry-over from other donors' samples. This chain uses TRBV20-1 with TRBJ2-2; 7 bases are shared with TRBD1. CDR3 region: CSARGFRGKEELFF. As DNA, the CDR3 is TGCAGTGCTAGAGGGTTCAGGGGGAAAGAGGAGCTGTTTTTT.